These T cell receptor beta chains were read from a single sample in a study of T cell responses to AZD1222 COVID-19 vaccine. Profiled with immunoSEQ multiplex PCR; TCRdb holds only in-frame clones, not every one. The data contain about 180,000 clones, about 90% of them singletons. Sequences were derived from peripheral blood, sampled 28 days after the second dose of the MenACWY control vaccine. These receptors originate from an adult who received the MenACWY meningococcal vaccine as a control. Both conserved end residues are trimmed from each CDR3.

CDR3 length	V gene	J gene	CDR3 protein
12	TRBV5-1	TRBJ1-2	ASSLGQGNYGYT
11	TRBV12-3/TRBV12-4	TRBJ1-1	ASSYRALPEAF
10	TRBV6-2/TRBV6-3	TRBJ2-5	ASSSWRETQY
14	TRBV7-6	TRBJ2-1	ASSLAGTSGKNEQF
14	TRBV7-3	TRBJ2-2	ASSASQGPTTGELF
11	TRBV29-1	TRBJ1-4	SVGGSRNEKLF
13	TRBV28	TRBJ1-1	ASSLHILLNTEAF
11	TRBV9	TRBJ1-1	ASSVQENTEAF
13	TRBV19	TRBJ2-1	ASSIVVAMGGEQF
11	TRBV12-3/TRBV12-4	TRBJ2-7	ASSPSQIHEQY
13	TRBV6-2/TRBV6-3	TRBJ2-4	ASSIGQSLKNIQY
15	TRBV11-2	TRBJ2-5	ASSLSLPGGPQETQY
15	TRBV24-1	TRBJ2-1	ATSEPLAGGSYNEQF
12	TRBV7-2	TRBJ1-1	ASSLVQGYTEAF
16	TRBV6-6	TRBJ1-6	ASSPNGLGASHNSPLH
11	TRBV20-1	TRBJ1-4	SASSGAGEKLF